This entry is about one T cell receptor beta chain. This clone came up a few times. Its antigen is still unknown. Base qualities are not at hand, and no much larger clone is one base apart. Genomic DNA was extracted from sorted cells for sequencing of the TCRbeta CDR3 region. The immunoSEQ Assay was used for sequencing of TCRbeta CDR3 regions. TCRdb mirrors the immuneACCESS table, restricted to in-frame sequences. Some clones are absent from its copies; in checked studies, under half trace to an unresolved V gene, and the reason for the others is unknown. Counted in this sample were roughly 40,000 clones; under 95% of them appeared once. The ten largest clones take up about 15% of the sample. The trial excluded patients who had a history of autoimmune disease or were on systemic immunosuppression. Peripheral blood for TCR sequencing was drawn from every dose cohort at baseline, at cycle 4 day 1 and at cycle 7 day 1. The samples were taken from a phase I, first-in-human, multicenter, open-label dose-escalation trial of ivuxolimab. Adults with locally advanced or metastatic melanoma, renal cell carcinoma, hepatocellular carcinoma or head and neck squamous cell carcinoma were enrolled in the trial. Before TCR sequencing, CD4+ T cells and CD8+ T cells were sorted from peripheral blood as separate populations.

These data originate in a study of OX40 agonist ivuxolimab in advanced cancers. Study-wide context: The costimulatory receptor OX40 (CD134) was targeted by ivuxolimab, a fully human IgG2 agonistic monoclonal antibody. Intravenous ivuxolimab was administered to patients every 2 weeks at six dose levels: 0.01, 0.1, 0.3, 1.5, 3 and 10 mg/kg. Among the roughly 54 dose-escalation patients, around 19 had hepatocellular carcinoma, roughly 15 melanoma, 9 renal cell carcinoma and 9 head and neck cancer. A male proportion of 75% to 85% and a mean age of approximately 60 years, ranging from 23 to 79, were recorded for the dose-escalation cohort. Prior anti-PD-1, anti-PD-L1 or anti-CTLA-4 therapy was permitted, and about 40% of dose-escalation patients had received checkpoint inhibitors. Partial responses occurred in three dose-escalation patients: two with cutaneous melanoma and one with hepatocellular carcinoma. The point of sequencing TCRbeta in the periphery was to test whether ivuxolimab changed TCR sequence diversity and drove clonal T-cell expansion. The paper reports the monotherapy dose-escalation portion (N of about 56 patients) of the phase I ivuxolimab trial. Results and caveats for the whole study, not just this receptor: After ivuxolimab, CD8+ T cells had more expanded clones than CD4+ T cells on average. The antigen specificity of the peripheral T cells that underwent clonal expansion was not determined. In partial responders in the 0.1-3.0 mg/kg groups, normalized peripheral clonal expansion was found to be among the lowest, especially among CD8+ T cells. At doses of 0.1 to 3.0 mg/kg, clonal expansion of both CD4+ and CD8+ blood T cells was observed from baseline to week 6. Low levels of normalized T-cell clonal expansion were also seen in some patients who did not respond.

V lost 6 bases and J lost 3 bases, and the count of bases not matched to a germline gene is 6. Including the terminal cysteine and phenylalanine, the CDR3 comprises 15 residues. The entry retains the CDR3 DNA only, 45 bases that are in frame from base 1. CDR1 and CDR2, looked up from the germline V gene, are LGHNA and YNFKEQ. The sequenced sample was CD4+ or CD8+ T cells sorted from blood, obtained in a trial of the OX40 agonist ivuxolimab. The chain employs TRBV4-2 and TRBJ2-2; 8 bases in between match TRBD2. The sequence was collected from an adult with an advanced solid tumor such as melanoma, head and neck, liver or kidney cancer. CDR3 sequence: CASSKREQDTGELFF. The sequenced DNA: TGTGCCAGCAGTAAGCGGGAGCAAGACACCGGGGAGCTGTTTTTT.